This T cell receptor (beta chain) was obtained from a study of blood T cells in healthy people across ages. Points from the study as a whole: Significant beta diversity loss was already apparent by age roughly 38, declining roughly linearly. Both higher diversity and more naive CD4+ cells marked long-lived donors when set against aged donors.

Together with a sample-barcoded 5' primer, a J-beta primer mix was included in a second PCR lasting roughly 6 to 12 cycles. A template-switch adaptor that had 12 random nucleotides put a tag on each cDNA molecule. TCRdb reprocessed the 5' RACE reads via MiXCR and lists one record per CDR3 protein. The table shows 540,000 or so distinct CDR3 sequences, with about 45% occurring only once. For this clonotype: Its target is unknown.

The CDR3 runs 13 residues. V was pared by 0 bases and J by 2 bases, with 7 bases between. CDR1 and CDR2 (germline): GTSNPN, SVGIG (reference sequence). This sequence was found in a man older than 75 in good health. This chain uses TRBV30 with TRBJ1-2; unclear D gene. Sequenced: blood. The CDR3 nucleotides are TGTGCCTGGAGTGTAAATTGGAACTATGGCTACACCTTC. Translating gives CAWSVNWNYGYTF.